One and the same sample provided the 11 T cell receptor beta chains below, sequenced in a study of vaccination and CD4 T cells after COVID-19. Treatment noted: roughly 11-day PBMC culture with coronavirus spike peptide pools or control peptides (ViraFEST assay). No antigen has been identified for these receptors. The Oncomine TCR Beta short-read assay was applied to DNA of cultured CD4+ T cells. TCRdb processed the PCR reads anew with MiXCR; each CDR3 protein has one entry. The data contain more than 12,000 distinct CDR3 sequences, about 30% of them singletons. The sequencing input was cultured CD4+ T cells from blood. Receptors were obtained from a human donor with COVID-19.

This clonotype appeared a few times. The chain employs TRBV12-3 or TRBV12-4 and TRBJ2-2, with 8 bases aligning to TRBD2. The trim removed 6 bases at V and 5 bases at J, leaving 11 bases unmatched. CDR3 length: 16 amino acids. The CDR3 nucleotides are TGTGCCAGCAGCCACCTCGGGGGGGCGTATACCGGGGAGCTGTTTTTT. Amino acids: CASSHLGGAYTGELFF.

The chain recombines TRBV14 with TRBJ1-2, with D uncertain. Germline lookup yields CDR1 SGHDN and CDR2 FVKESK. This CDR3 contains 15 residues. V lost 0 bases and J 6 bases, leaving 14 bases between the germline ends. The CDR3 coding sequence is TGTGCCAGCAGCCAAGATCGTCGGGGTACGGATGGCTACACCTTC. This translates into CASSQDRRGTDGYTF.

V usage is TRBV29-1 and J usage is TRBJ2-3; 8 bases line up with TRBD2. The CDR3 length is 15 residues. From germline, CDR1 is SQVTM and CDR2 ANQGSEA. The trim removed 7 bases at V and 2 bases at J, leaving 11 bases unmatched. For the CDR3, the DNA is TGCAGCGCGCGGCGGGGGGCCTCACCCACAGATACGCAGTATTTT. The encoded protein is CSARRGASPTDTQYF.

The chain recombines TRBV6-2 or TRBV6-3 with TRBJ1-5; D unclear. Per germline, CDR1 MNHEY and CDR2 SVGEGT. The CDR3 extends over 15 amino acids. Trimming removed 10 bases at V and 2 bases at J, with 18 bases between. In DNA, the CDR3 is TGTGCCATCCAAAACGCCGCCGGGGGCAATCAGCCCCAGCATTTT. This codes for CAIQNAAGGNQPQHF.

This clonotype was observed a few times. CDR3 in amino acids: CASSRTGGLADTQYF. CDR3 sequence (DNA): TGCGCCAGCAGCCGAACGGGGGGGCTCGCAGATACGCAGTATTTT. The chain links TRBV4-3 to TRBJ2-3; 8 bases map to TRBD2. The CDR3 spans 15 residues. Looked up from germline, CDR1 is LGHNA and CDR2 is YSLEER. V shed 4 bases and J 4 bases; nucleotides not matched to a gene: 7.

CDR3: CASSRLGTENIQYF. The CDR3 DNA is TGTGCCAGCAGTCGACTCGGGACCGAAAACATTCAGTACTTC. The rearrangement uses TRBV12-3 or TRBV12-4 and TRBJ2-4; D might be TRBD1 or TRBD2, each matching 5 bases. With 5 bases removed from V and 5 bases from J, the gap between germline ends came to 13 bases. The CDR3 has 14 amino acids.

This clonotype has only a few counts. This chain links TRBV4-3 with TRBJ1-1; D is undetermined. The CDR3 totals 15 residues. V was clipped by 4 bases and J by 4 bases, with 16 bases between them. Per the germline V gene, CDR1 is LGHNA and CDR2 is YSLEER. CDR3 coding DNA: TGCGCCAGCAGCCTATCGTCGGGCGGGAGCACTGAAGCTTTCTTT. Translation gives CASSLSSGGSTEAFF.

The chain employs TRBV20-1 and TRBJ1-5; the match to TRBD1 covers 9 bases. V lost 2 bases and J lost 4; bases outside the gene matches: 9. Germline-derived CDR1 and CDR2 are DFQATT and SNEGSKA (reference sequence). This CDR3 has 16 amino acids. This CDR3 is CSARPPTGQGNQPQHF. CDR3 nucleotides: TGCAGTGCTAGACCCCCCACGGGACAGGGTAATCAGCCCCAGCATTTT.

A single count supports this clonotype. J is TRBJ2-5 and V is TRBV30; D ambiguous. V was shortened by 5 bases and J by 3 bases, with 10 bases between the two germline ends. The CDR3 is made up of 12 amino acids. Germline CDR1 GTSNPN, CDR2 SVGIG (reference sequence). The CDR3 nucleotides are TGTGCCTGGGGATCGAGCGAAGAGACCCAGTACTTC. Its protein product is CAWGSSEETQYF.

In its sample, this clonotype was seen a few times. The chain links TRBV6-5 to TRBJ1-4; 7 nucleotides line up with TRBD1. The CDR3 loop spans 14 amino acids. The junction had 7 bases not matched to a gene; V was cut back by 4 bases and J by 8 bases. Germline assignment: CDR1 MNHEY and CDR2 SVGAGI. The CDR3 sequence is CASSSPGQWEKLFF. The CDR3 bases are TGTGCCAGCAGTTCCCCGGGACAGTGGGAAAAACTGTTTTTT.

A note on this clonotype: The CDR3 does not end in the conserved phenylalanine or tryptophan, so this is likely a read error. V gene TRBV6-5 combines with J gene TRBJ2-5, with TRBD2 identical over 7 bases. The CDR3 consists of 16 residues. Germline trimming cut 2 bases from V and 4 bases from J; bases unmatched to any gene: 10. Germline V gives CDR1 MNHEY, CDR2 SVGAGI. CDR3 sequence: CASSYLGGGLGETQYL. CDR3 DNA sequence: TGTGCCAGCAGTTACCTTGGCGGGGGATTGGGAGAGACCCAGTACTTA.